This TCR beta chain is from a study of shared clonotypes between healthy human individuals. Regarding the study as a whole: It was expected that sequencing depth would affect clonotype sharing among donors.

Turning to this clone: The antigen is not known.

Sequencing used immunoSEQ multiplex PCR; TCRdb keeps in-frame clones, though not all of them. This table holds about 690,000 clones, roughly 87% found once. CDR3 length: 14 residues. The germline CDR1 and CDR2 sequences are SGHVS and FQNEAQ. V was clipped by 6 bases and J by 6 bases, with 18 bases between them. This receptor was identified in a young man in good health. Some clones in this sample may be carry-over from other donors' samples. The sequenced sample was memory CD8+ T cells from PBMCs. The subset: CD45RO+ cells pooled with CCR7-negative TemRA cells. The chain uses TRBV7-8 and TRBJ2-7; D perhaps matches TRBD2 (5 bases). The CDR3 DNA reads as TGTGCCAGCAGGCCCGGGCGAGGGCTGGGCGAGCAGTACTTC. Its translation: CASRPGRGLGEQYF.